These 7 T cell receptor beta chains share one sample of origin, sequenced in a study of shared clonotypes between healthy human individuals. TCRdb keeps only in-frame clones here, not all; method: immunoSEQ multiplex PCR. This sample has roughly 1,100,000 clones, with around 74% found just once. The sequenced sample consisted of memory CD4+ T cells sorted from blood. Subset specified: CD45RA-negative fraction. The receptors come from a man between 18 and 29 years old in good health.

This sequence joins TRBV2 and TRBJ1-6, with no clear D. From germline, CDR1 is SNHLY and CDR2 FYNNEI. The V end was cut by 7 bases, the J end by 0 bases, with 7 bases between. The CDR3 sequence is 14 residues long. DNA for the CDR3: TGTGCCAGCACCCTTACCTCCTATAATTCACCCCTCCACTTT. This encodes CASTLTSYNSPLHF.

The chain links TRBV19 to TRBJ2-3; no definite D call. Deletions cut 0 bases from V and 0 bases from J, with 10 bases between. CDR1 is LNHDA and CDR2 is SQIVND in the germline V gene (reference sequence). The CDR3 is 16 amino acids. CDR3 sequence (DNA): TGTGCCAGTAGTATAGAATTTAGGTGGAGCACAGATACGCAGTATTTT. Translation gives CASSIEFRWSTDTQYF.

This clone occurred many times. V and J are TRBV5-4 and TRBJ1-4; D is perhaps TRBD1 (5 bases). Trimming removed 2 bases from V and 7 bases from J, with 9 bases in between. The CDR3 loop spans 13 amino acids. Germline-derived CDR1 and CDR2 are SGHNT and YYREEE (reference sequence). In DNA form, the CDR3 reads TGTGCCAGCAGCTTAGCAGGGTCTGAAAAACTGTTTTTT. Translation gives CASSLAGSEKLFF.

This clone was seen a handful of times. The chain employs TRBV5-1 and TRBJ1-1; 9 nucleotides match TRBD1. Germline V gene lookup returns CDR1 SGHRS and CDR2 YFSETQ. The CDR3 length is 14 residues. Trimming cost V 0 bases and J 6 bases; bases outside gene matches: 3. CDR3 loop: CASSLGDRGAEAFF. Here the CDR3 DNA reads TGCGCCAGCAGCTTGGGAGACAGGGGGGCTGAAGCTTTCTTT.

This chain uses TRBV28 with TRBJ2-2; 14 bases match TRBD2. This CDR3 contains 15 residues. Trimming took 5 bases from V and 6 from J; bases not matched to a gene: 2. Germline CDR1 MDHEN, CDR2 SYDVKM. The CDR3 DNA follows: TGTGCCAGCAGTCCGGGACTAGCGGGGGCCGGGGAGCTGTTTTTT. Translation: CASSPGLAGAGELFF.

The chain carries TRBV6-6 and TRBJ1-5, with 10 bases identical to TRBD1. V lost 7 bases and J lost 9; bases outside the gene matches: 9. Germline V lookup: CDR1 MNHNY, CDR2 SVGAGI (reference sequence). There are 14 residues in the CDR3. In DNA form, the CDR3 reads TGTGCCAGCATTGGGACAGGGGCCAAATCGCCCCAGCATTTT. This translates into CASIGTGAKSPQHF.

CDR3 bases: TGCGCCAGCAGCCCCTTACAGGCCCAGGGGGCCAACGTCCTGACTTTC. This encodes CASSPLQAQGANVLTF. The chain combines TRBV5-1 with TRBJ2-6, with D possibly TRBD1 on 5 matching bases. This CDR3 contains 16 residues. Between the trimmed V and J ends, which lost 4 bases and 4 bases, there was a span of 15 bases. Germline V CDR1 and CDR2: SGHRS, YFSETQ.